What follows are 7 T cell receptor beta chains derived from one specimen sequenced in a study of OX40 agonist ivuxolimab in advanced cancers. Sequencing was performed with immunoSEQ multiplex PCR; in TCRdb, only in-frame clones are kept and a portion is missing. The sample carries around 110,000 clones, about 93% recorded once. Source: CD4+ or CD8+ T cells sorted from blood, taken in a trial of the OX40 agonist ivuxolimab. The receptors stem from an adult with an advanced solid tumor such as melanoma, head and neck, liver or kidney cancer.

J is TRBJ2-3 and V is TRBV6-1, with D possibly TRBD1 on 5 matching bases. The CDR3 has 14 residues. Germline CDR1 MNHNS, CDR2 SASEGT. Trimming removed 6 bases from V and 1 base from J, with 11 bases in between. This CDR3 reads CASRMGPGTDTQYF. CDR3 DNA: TGTGCCAGCAGAATGGGGCCTGGCACAGATACGCAGTATTTT.

The rearrangement joins TRBV6-1 to TRBJ1-1, with D possibly TRBD1 on 6 matching bases. V lost 5 bases and J lost 4, with 14 bases in between. This CDR3 has 14 residues. CDR1 MNHNS and CDR2 SASEGT come from the germline V gene. The CDR3 protein is CASSQGGGGTEAFF. As DNA, the CDR3 is TGTGCCAGCAGTCAAGGGGGGGGCGGCACTGAAGCTTTCTTT.

This chain joins TRBV4-1 and TRBJ1-1; 8 positions match TRBD1. Trimming cost V 5 bases and J 5 bases; bases outside gene matches: 22. The germline V gene encodes CDR1 MGHRA and CDR2 YSYEKL. This CDR3 is built from 19 residues. The DNA for the CDR3 is TGCGCCAGCAGCGGATGGGCCCCTGACAGGGGAAGGGGCTGGACTGAAGCTTTCTTT. Protein: CASSGWAPDRGRGWTEAFF.

The chain employs TRBV7-6 and TRBJ2-3, with a weak D call TRBD1 (5 bases). The CDR3 spans 14 residues. V lost 1 base and J lost 0, with 5 bases in between. Germline CDR1 and CDR2: SGHVS and FNYEAQ. The DNA of the CDR3 is TGTGCCAGCAGCTTAGGACAGAGCACAGATACGCAGTATTTT. It yields the protein CASSLGQSTDTQYF.

This chain links TRBV10-3 with TRBJ2-1; D gene uncertain. The CDR3 is 13 amino acids. Germline V gives CDR1 ENHRY, CDR2 SYGVKD. Trimming removed 4 bases at V and 8 bases at J, with 12 bases between. The CDR3 sequence: CAISGTAVDEQFF. CDR3 nucleotide sequence: TGTGCCATCAGTGGAACGGCGGTGGATGAGCAGTTCTTC.

The rearrangement links TRBV18 to TRBJ2-7; perhaps TRBD1 as D (5 bases). Germline V gene lookup returns CDR1 KGHSH and CDR2 LQKENI. Trimming pared 3 bases from V and 2 bases from J, leaving 11 bases between. CDR3 length: 14 amino acids. This CDR3 reads CASSPRAPTYEQYF. The CDR3 coding sequence is TGTGCCAGCTCACCCAGGGCCCCTACCTACGAGCAGTACTTC. Complete variable domain (other parts from reference TRBV18 and TRBJ2-7): NAGVMQNPRHLVRRRGQEARLRCSPMKGHSHVYWYRQLPEEGLKFMVYLQKENIIDESGMPKERFSAEFPKEGPSILRIQQVVRGDSAAYFCASSPRAPTYEQYFGPGTRLTVT.

The CDR3 protein is CASSRLAGGTDTQYF. Here the CDR3 DNA reads TGTGCCAGCAGTCGACTAGCGGGGGGCACAGATACGCAGTATTTT. The genes are TRBV27 and TRBJ2-3, with 12 bases identical to TRBD2. CDR1 and CDR2 (germline): MNHEY, SMNVEV (reference sequence). The CDR3 has 15 amino acids. The V gene end was trimmed by 5 bases and the J gene end by 1 base; junction bases not matched to a gene: 1.